Each of the 5 T cell receptor beta chains below was sequenced from the same sample in a study of blood T cell repertoires in COVID-19. Libraries were prepared by immunoSEQ multiplex PCR; TCRdb keeps only in-frame clonotypes and omits some of them. The sample holds about 75,000 clones, roughly 91% seen once. The sequenced sample was peripheral blood. The source is a human donor in a cohort sampled during active COVID-19.

The rearrangement joins TRBV7-9 to TRBJ2-3, with a possible D match to TRBD2 (6 bases). Germline-derived CDR1 and CDR2 are SEHNR and FQNEAQ (reference sequence). Trimming shortened V by 6 bases and J by 4 bases, and 17 bases separated the two germline ends. The CDR3 contains 15 residues. The DNA of the CDR3 is TGTGCCAGCAGTCTAACGGGGGTCGGGGCAGATACGCAGTATTTT. This gives the protein CASSLTGVGADTQYF.

V usage is TRBV5-1 and J usage is TRBJ2-7; 8 positions agree with TRBD2. This CDR3 has 15 residues. The V and J ends lost 0 bases and 0 bases, in that order; junction bases with no gene match: 2. Germline assignment: CDR1 SGHRS and CDR2 YFSETQ. CDR3 in amino acids: CASSLVGGASYEQYF. CDR3 coding DNA: TGCGCCAGCAGCTTGGTCGGGGGGGCCTCCTACGAGCAGTACTTC.

This clone came up once. The chain is built from TRBV7-9 and TRBJ2-3; 7 bases are a match to TRBD1. CDR3 length equals 15 residues. The V segment lost 3 bases and the J segment 1 base; nucleotides outside the gene matches: 4. Germline lookup yields CDR1 SEHNR and CDR2 FQNEAQ (reference sequence). CDR3 nucleotide sequence: TGTGCCAGCAGCTTGTCGACAGGGCGCACAGATACGCAGTATTTT. This translates into CASSLSTGRTDTQYF.

V and J are TRBV12-5 and TRBJ2-7; perhaps TRBD1 as D (7 bases). Germline loops: CDR1 LGHNT, CDR2 FRNRAP. CDR3 length: 14 amino acids. Deletions cut 7 bases from V and 0 bases from J, with 13 bases between. Here the CDR3 DNA reads TGTGCTAGTGCCCCGCAGGGGGGCTCCTACGAGCAGTACTTC. Translating gives CASAPQGGSYEQYF.

This chain links TRBV5-6 with TRBJ2-3; 8 bases map to TRBD1. Germline V CDR1 and CDR2: SGHDT, YYEEEE. This CDR3 is 16 amino acids long. Trimming removed 4 bases from V and 7 bases from J; junction bases left unmatched: 14. CDR3 sequence: CASSLGQGPSSYTQYF. The DNA of the CDR3 is TGTGCCAGCAGCCTAGGACAGGGACCTTCAAGTTATACGCAGTATTTT.